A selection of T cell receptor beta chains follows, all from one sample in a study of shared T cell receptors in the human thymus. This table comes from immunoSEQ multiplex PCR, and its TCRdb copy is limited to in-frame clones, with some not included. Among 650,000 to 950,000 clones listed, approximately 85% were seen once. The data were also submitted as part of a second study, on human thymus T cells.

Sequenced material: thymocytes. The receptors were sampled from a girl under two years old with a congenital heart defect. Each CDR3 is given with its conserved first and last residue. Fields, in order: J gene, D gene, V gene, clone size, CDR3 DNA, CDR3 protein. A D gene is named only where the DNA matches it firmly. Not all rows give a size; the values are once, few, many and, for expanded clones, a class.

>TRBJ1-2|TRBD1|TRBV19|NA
TGTGCCAGTAGTATAGCCCCCTGGGACAGGGAAAGGGGCTACACCTTC
CASSIAPWDRERGYTF
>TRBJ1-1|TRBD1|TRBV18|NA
TGTGCCAGCTCACCACGACAGGGGGAGAGCACTGAAGCTTTCTTT
CASSPRQGESTEAFF
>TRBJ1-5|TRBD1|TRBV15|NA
TGTGCCACCAGCAGAGAAGGATTTGACGGGAACAGGGGACAGCCCCAGCATTTT
CATSREGFDGNRGQPQHF
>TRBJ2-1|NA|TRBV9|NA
TGTGCCAGCAGCGTAGGACAAAACAGGGATGACTCCTACAATGAGCAGTTCTTC
CASSVGQNRDDSYNEQFF
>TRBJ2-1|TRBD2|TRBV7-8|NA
TGTGCCAGCAGCCCGTGGACTAGATCCTACAATGAGCAGTTCTTC
CASSPWTRSYNEQFF
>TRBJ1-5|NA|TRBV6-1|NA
TGTGCCAGCAGGGACGGAGGTACCGGGCCCCAGCATTTT
CASRDGGTGPQHF
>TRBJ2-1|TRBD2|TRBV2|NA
TGTGCCAGCAGGAAGTGGGGGGAGCGGGGGAAGAGCTCCTACAATGAGCAGTTCTTC
CASRKWGERGKSSYNEQFF
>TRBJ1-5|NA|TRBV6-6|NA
TGTGCCAGCAGTTACGAGGACGAGGGTAGCAATCAGCCCCAGCATTTT
CASSYEDEGSNQPQHF
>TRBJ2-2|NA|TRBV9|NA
TGTGCCAGCAGCGTACGGGGACTCCCAAACACCGGGGAGCTGTTTTTT
CASSVRGLPNTGELFF
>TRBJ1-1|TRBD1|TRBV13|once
TGTGCCAGCAGCTTGACAGGGAGGGCTTTCTTT
CASSLTGRAFF
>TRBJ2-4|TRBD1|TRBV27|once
TGTGCCAGCAGTTTAGGGGGGACAGGCTGGGCCAAAAACATTCAGTACTTC
CASSLGGTGWAKNIQYF
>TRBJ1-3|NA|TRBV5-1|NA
TGCGCCAGCAGCTTGGATGGGACACCGCCTTCCTTCTCTGGAAACACCATATATTTT
CASSLDGTPPSFSGNTIYF
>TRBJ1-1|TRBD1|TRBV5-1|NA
TGCGCCAGCAGCACCGGGACAGAGAACACTGAAGCTTTCTTT
CASSTGTENTEAFF